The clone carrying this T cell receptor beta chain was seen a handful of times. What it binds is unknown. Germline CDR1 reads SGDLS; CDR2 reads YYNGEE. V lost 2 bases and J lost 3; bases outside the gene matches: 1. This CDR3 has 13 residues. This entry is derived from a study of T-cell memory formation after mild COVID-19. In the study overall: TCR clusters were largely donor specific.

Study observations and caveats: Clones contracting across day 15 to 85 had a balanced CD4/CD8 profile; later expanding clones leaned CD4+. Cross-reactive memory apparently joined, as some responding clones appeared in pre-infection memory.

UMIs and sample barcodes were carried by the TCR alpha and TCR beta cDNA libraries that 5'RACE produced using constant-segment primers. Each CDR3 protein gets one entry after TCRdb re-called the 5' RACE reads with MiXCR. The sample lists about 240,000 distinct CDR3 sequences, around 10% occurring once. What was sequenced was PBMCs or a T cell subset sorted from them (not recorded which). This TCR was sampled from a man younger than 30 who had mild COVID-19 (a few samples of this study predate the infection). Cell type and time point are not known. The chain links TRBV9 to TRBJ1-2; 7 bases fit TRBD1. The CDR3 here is CASSVGTDYGYTF. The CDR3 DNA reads TGTGCCAGCAGCGTCGGGACAGACTATGGCTACACCTTC.